This is a list of T cell receptor beta chains from one sample in a study of T cells in Graves' hyperthyroidism and ophthalmopathy. MiXCR, run by TCRdb on the multiplex PCR reads, gives a single entry per CDR3 protein. Counted here are about 360,000 distinct CDR3 sequences, roughly 13% occurring once; the ten biggest clones make up about 9.1%. The source material was blood. The receptors stem from a woman aged 18-30 years with Graves' hyperthyroidism. Both conserved end residues are part of each CDR3. The order of the fields is V gene, J gene, D gene, CDR3 protein. A D gene is named only where the DNA matches it firmly.

V gene: TRBV20-1; J gene: TRBJ2-1; D gene: TRBD2; CDR3 protein: CSARDPLAGGSNEQFF
V gene: TRBV12-3/TRBV12-4; J gene: TRBJ2-3; D gene: .; CDR3 protein: CASSPLEGSDTQYF
V gene: TRBV5-1; J gene: TRBJ2-2; D gene: .; CDR3 protein: CASSLEGTGTGELFF
V gene: TRBV6-5; J gene: TRBJ1-1; D gene: .; CDR3 protein: CASSYSTGYTEAFF
V gene: TRBV4-1; J gene: TRBJ2-7; D gene: .; CDR3 protein: CASSRRTGNEQYF
V gene: TRBV2; J gene: TRBJ1-1; D gene: .; CDR3 protein: CASRIRWLAEAFF
V gene: TRBV19; J gene: TRBJ2-1; D gene: TRBD2; CDR3 protein: CASTILAAKGNEQFF
V gene: TRBV19; J gene: TRBJ1-1; D gene: .; CDR3 protein: CASSIALKNTEAFF
V gene: TRBV5-1; J gene: TRBJ2-7; D gene: TRBD1; CDR3 protein: CASSLAQGVVYEQYF
V gene: TRBV30; J gene: TRBJ2-7; D gene: .; CDR3 protein: CAWSSTGIGYEQYF
V gene: TRBV19; J gene: TRBJ2-7; D gene: .; CDR3 protein: CASSMRQGGYEQYF
V gene: TRBV5-1; J gene: TRBJ2-1; D gene: TRBD2; CDR3 protein: CASSLTGTSNEQFF
V gene: TRBV7-9; J gene: TRBJ1-1; D gene: .; CDR3 protein: CASSFDLDTEAFF
V gene: TRBV9; J gene: TRBJ2-2; D gene: TRBD1; CDR3 protein: CASSVQGAMQRGNTGELFF
V gene: TRBV24-1; J gene: TRBJ2-5; D gene: .; CDR3 protein: CATSDPEQETQYF
V gene: TRBV18; J gene: TRBJ2-2; D gene: .; CDR3 protein: CASSSRQANTGELFF
V gene: TRBV5-4; J gene: TRBJ2-5; D gene: TRBD1; CDR3 protein: CASSSRQGAIETQYF
V gene: TRBV14; J gene: TRBJ2-1; D gene: .; CDR3 protein: CASSRGTGAESFF
V gene: TRBV4-3; J gene: TRBJ1-1; D gene: TRBD1; CDR3 protein: CASSQVGRGYSTEAFF
V gene: TRBV3-1; J gene: TRBJ2-1; D gene: .; CDR3 protein: CASSQDPVGAYDEQFF
V gene: TRBV4-1; J gene: TRBJ1-2; D gene: TRBD1; CDR3 protein: CASSQLTGRVGYTF
V gene: TRBV4-1; J gene: TRBJ2-3; D gene: .; CDR3 protein: CASSQEGYLGTDTQYF
V gene: TRBV6-1; J gene: TRBJ1-2; D gene: .; CDR3 protein: CASTPRSRGGYTF
V gene: TRBV6-2/TRBV6-3; J gene: TRBJ1-5; D gene: .; CDR3 protein: CASSYFGGPQHF
V gene: TRBV19; J gene: TRBJ1-3; D gene: .; CDR3 protein: CASIPGGSGNTIYF
V gene: TRBV6-1; J gene: TRBJ2-1; D gene: TRBD2; CDR3 protein: CASRRGGTSYNEQFF
V gene: TRBV5-1; J gene: TRBJ2-1; D gene: .; CDR3 protein: CASSFSSGLNEQFF
V gene: TRBV14; J gene: TRBJ2-7; D gene: TRBD1; CDR3 protein: CASSQPVTGRSSYEQYF
V gene: TRBV2; J gene: TRBJ2-4; D gene: .; CDR3 protein: CASSEPRSLGVENIQYF
V gene: TRBV7-3; J gene: TRBJ2-1; D gene: TRBD2; CDR3 protein: CASSSPRGGRYNEQFF
V gene: TRBV7-2; J gene: TRBJ2-5; D gene: TRBD2; CDR3 protein: CASSLALMASGGGIQETQYF
V gene: TRBV13; J gene: TRBJ2-3; D gene: .; CDR3 protein: CASSRPGRADTQYF
V gene: TRBV9; J gene: TRBJ1-1; D gene: .; CDR3 protein: CASSVDVANTEAFF
V gene: TRBV7-2; J gene: TRBJ2-3; D gene: TRBD2; CDR3 protein: CASSLRAVRGGPDTQYF
V gene: TRBV6-1; J gene: TRBJ2-1; D gene: .; CDR3 protein: CASSVSRDGRWEQFF
V gene: TRBV12-3/TRBV12-4; J gene: TRBJ2-1; D gene: .; CDR3 protein: CASSLVLLGGREQFF
V gene: TRBV19; J gene: TRBJ2-1; D gene: TRBD2; CDR3 protein: CASTMGGSSYNEQFF
V gene: TRBV28; J gene: TRBJ1-2; D gene: .; CDR3 protein: CASSLGGTSGYTF
V gene: TRBV5-1; J gene: TRBJ2-5; D gene: .; CDR3 protein: CASSLMTDFGTQYF
V gene: TRBV20-1; J gene: TRBJ1-1; D gene: TRBD1; CDR3 protein: CSAQTGVNTEAFF
V gene: TRBV6-1; J gene: TRBJ2-1; D gene: .; CDR3 protein: CASSEVDGPLF
V gene: TRBV11-2; J gene: TRBJ1-4; D gene: .; CDR3 protein: CASSPRFREKLFF
V gene: TRBV10-3; J gene: TRBJ2-1; D gene: TRBD2; CDR3 protein: CATLAGALYNEQFF
V gene: TRBV4-2; J gene: TRBJ2-5; D gene: .; CDR3 protein: CASSQDAGPGETQYF
V gene: TRBV2; J gene: TRBJ2-2; D gene: .; CDR3 protein: CASTAMGGINTGELFF
V gene: TRBV5-6; J gene: TRBJ1-5; D gene: .; CDR3 protein: CASKSRDSPYQPQHF
V gene: TRBV7-3; J gene: TRBJ1-2; D gene: TRBD1; CDR3 protein: CASSLRQGAGGYTF
V gene: TRBV6-2/TRBV6-3; J gene: TRBJ2-1; D gene: TRBD1; CDR3 protein: CASGQGPHNEQFF
V gene: TRBV19; J gene: TRBJ1-5; D gene: .; CDR3 protein: CASTRGGNQPQHF
V gene: TRBV15; J gene: TRBJ1-1; D gene: TRBD1; CDR3 protein: CATSRTGAWTEAFF
V gene: TRBV20-1; J gene: TRBJ2-3; D gene: TRBD2; CDR3 protein: CSASDGGGTDTQYF
V gene: TRBV28; J gene: TRBJ1-2; D gene: .; CDR3 protein: CASSGDVRWMGYGYTF
V gene: TRBV19; J gene: TRBJ1-5; D gene: TRBD1; CDR3 protein: CASSVGGQPQAQHF